This T cell receptor (beta chain) came from a study of T cell changes during pregnancy in multiple sclerosis. The CDR3 sequence is 14 residues long. J gave up 4 bases and V 8 bases, and 10 bases lay outside the gene matches. Looked up from germline, CDR1 is PRHDT and CDR2 is FYEKMQ (reference sequence). Libraries were prepared by immunoSEQ multiplex PCR; TCRdb keeps only in-frame clonotypes and omits some of them. This sample has 100,000 or so clones, with 80% to 95% found just once. The source was peripheral blood, collected after pregnancy. The chain is built from TRBV13 and TRBJ1-2; 7 bases are a match to TRBD1. This TCR was sampled from a female donor with multiple sclerosis, enrolled in a pregnancy study. The CDR3 reads CASFLKGAGYGYTF. CDR3 coding DNA: TGTGCCAGCTTCTTGAAGGGGGCAGGCTATGGCTACACCTTC. The full variable domain, its missing parts supplied by reference TRBV13 and TRBJ1-2, is AAGVIQSPRHLIKEKRETATLKCYPIPRHDTVYWYQQGPGQDPQFLISFYEKMQSDKGSIPDRFSAQQFSDYHSELNMSSLELGDSALYFCASFLKGAGYGYTFGSGTRLTVV.